The rows below give T cell receptor beta chains drawn from one sample of a study of blood T cell repertoires in COVID-19. The assay was immunoSEQ multiplex PCR, and TCRdb's table has in-frame clones only and misses some. The sample carries approximately 62,000 clones, approximately 80% recorded once. The specimen sequenced was peripheral blood. The receptors originated from a woman in her forties or fifties with active or convalescent COVID-19. CDR3s leave out the opening cysteine and the closing phenylalanine or tryptophan.

v_gene: TRBV7-8; j_gene: TRBJ1-1; CDR3aa: ASSPQGRNTEAF
v_gene: TRBV10-3; j_gene: TRBJ2-1; CDR3aa: AISDTGDNEQF
v_gene: TRBV4-2; j_gene: TRBJ1-1; CDR3aa: ASSQGEGPGTEAF
v_gene: TRBV28; j_gene: TRBJ1-2; CDR3aa: ASSLLGQGTGYT
v_gene: TRBV12-3/TRBV12-4; j_gene: TRBJ1-2; CDR3aa: ASSPINYGYT
v_gene: TRBV30; j_gene: TRBJ2-2; CDR3aa: AWRGVGGSNGELF
v_gene: TRBV10-3; j_gene: TRBJ2-7; CDR3aa: AISDARDSYEQY
v_gene: TRBV12-2; j_gene: TRBJ2-3; CDR3aa: ASRNPFEIAAVGSTDTQY
v_gene: TRBV15; j_gene: TRBJ2-1; CDR3aa: ATSRGLSGTLYNEQF
v_gene: TRBV11-2; j_gene: TRBJ2-5; CDR3aa: ASSLDLLAAGETQY
v_gene: TRBV7-7; j_gene: TRBJ2-1; CDR3aa: ASSLADSVEQF
v_gene: TRBV18; j_gene: TRBJ2-7; CDR3aa: ASSPLDRVEQY
v_gene: TRBV7-2; j_gene: TRBJ1-1; CDR3aa: ASKRGQSNTEAF
v_gene: TRBV6-5; j_gene: TRBJ1-2; CDR3aa: ASSYSDRGRGYT
v_gene: TRBV27; j_gene: TRBJ1-4; CDR3aa: ASSFDGRRGEKLF
v_gene: TRBV6-1; j_gene: TRBJ2-3; CDR3aa: ASSDMSSGADTQY
v_gene: TRBV5-4; j_gene: TRBJ1-4; CDR3aa: ASSLGQGLVANEKLF
v_gene: TRBV10-3; j_gene: TRBJ2-3; CDR3aa: AISELGLAVDTQY
v_gene: TRBV6-2/TRBV6-3; j_gene: TRBJ1-5; CDR3aa: ASSRGGSSNQPQH
v_gene: TRBV6-1; j_gene: TRBJ2-6; CDR3aa: ASSEALRGTGANVLT
v_gene: TRBV3-1/TRBV3-2; j_gene: TRBJ2-2; CDR3aa: ASSPGLAGTGELF
v_gene: TRBV25-1; j_gene: TRBJ1-1; CDR3aa: ASSETWTGGEAF
v_gene: TRBV6-5; j_gene: TRBJ1-6; CDR3aa: ASRKQGAYNSPLH
v_gene: TRBV7-5; j_gene: TRBJ2-2; CDR3aa: ARTGGVAGTNTGELF
v_gene: TRBV25-1; j_gene: TRBJ2-3; CDR3aa: ASSELGLAMTDTQY
v_gene: TRBV18; j_gene: TRBJ2-5; CDR3aa: ASSPGLAGGQGETQY
v_gene: TRBV18; j_gene: TRBJ2-1; CDR3aa: ASSPKQGNEQF
v_gene: TRBV5-1; j_gene: TRBJ2-1; CDR3aa: ASSLVDFVEQF
v_gene: TRBV6-5; j_gene: TRBJ1-3; CDR3aa: ASSYSLRSGNTIY
v_gene: TRBV5-1; j_gene: TRBJ2-7; CDR3aa: ASSRDFTKDEQY
v_gene: TRBV24-1; j_gene: TRBJ1-5; CDR3aa: ATSETGTGGNQPQH
v_gene: TRBV7-9; j_gene: TRBJ2-1; CDR3aa: ASVGDFLGYNEQF
v_gene: TRBV19; j_gene: TRBJ1-5; CDR3aa: ASSIGRGLFQPQH
v_gene: TRBV12-3/TRBV12-4; j_gene: TRBJ2-7; CDR3aa: ASSLGQGYEQY
v_gene: TRBV28; j_gene: TRBJ1-5; CDR3aa: ASSLLRRFNLNQPQH
v_gene: TRBV30; j_gene: TRBJ2-3; CDR3aa: AWSVGGGTDTQY
v_gene: TRBV28; j_gene: TRBJ2-5; CDR3aa: ASSFFRQVETQY
v_gene: TRBV9; j_gene: TRBJ1-2; CDR3aa: ASSVWAGGGGGYT
v_gene: TRBV6-5; j_gene: TRBJ1-1; CDR3aa: GIRTTDTEAF
v_gene: TRBV3-1/TRBV3-2; j_gene: TRBJ1-4; CDR3aa: ASSQVRRGNEKLF
v_gene: TRBV4-3; j_gene: TRBJ1-1; CDR3aa: ASSQGTYINTEAF
v_gene: TRBV30; j_gene: TRBJ1-3; CDR3aa: AWKPGQGRPGNTIY